Listed below are T cell receptor beta chains from one sample, sequenced in a study of shared clonotypes between healthy human individuals. Repertoires were generated with immunoSEQ multiplex PCR, while TCRdb's copy carries only in-frame clones and drops some. The table shows roughly 2,500,000 clones, with over 85% occurring only once. Source material: naive CD4+ T cells from PBMCs. The receptors here all came from a man aged 18 to 29 in good health. Some clones in this sample may be carry-over from other donors' samples. Both conserved end residues are part of each CDR3. Each record gives: D gene, V gene, J gene, CDR3 protein, CDR3 DNA. D genes are given only for firm matches.

d_gene: TRBD2; v_gene: TRBV7-2; j_gene: TRBJ2-5; CDR3aa: CASSRSGSRETQYF; CDR3nt: TGTGCCAGCAGCCGTAGCGGGAGCCGGGAGACCCAGTACTTC
d_gene: NA; v_gene: TRBV7-9; j_gene: TRBJ1-4; CDR3aa: CASSLRGAMVKDEKLFF; CDR3nt: TGTGCCAGCAGCTTAAGGGGGGCAATGGTGAAGGATGAAAAACTGTTTTTT
d_gene: NA; v_gene: TRBV7-3; j_gene: TRBJ2-1; CDR3aa: CASSLGSSYNEQFF; CDR3nt: TGTGCCAGCAGCTTAGGAAGCTCCTACAATGAGCAGTTCTTC
d_gene: NA; v_gene: TRBV28; j_gene: TRBJ2-7; CDR3aa: CASQGRAYEQYF; CDR3nt: TGTGCCAGCCAGGGGCGGGCCTACGAGCAGTACTTC
d_gene: NA; v_gene: TRBV9; j_gene: TRBJ1-5; CDR3aa: CASSHKAGHEVYNQPQHF; CDR3nt: TGTGCCAGCAGCCACAAAGCCGGCCACGAAGTGTACAATCAGCCCCAGCATTTT
d_gene: TRBD1; v_gene: TRBV2; j_gene: TRBJ1-2; CDR3aa: CASTLQGRVGYTF; CDR3nt: TGTGCCAGCACTCTACAGGGGCGGGTTGGCTACACCTTC
d_gene: NA; v_gene: TRBV7-3; j_gene: TRBJ2-5; CDR3aa: CASSPGSPAETQYF; CDR3nt: TGTGCCAGCAGCCCAGGGTCGCCAGCGGAGACCCAGTACTTC
d_gene: NA; v_gene: TRBV7-9; j_gene: TRBJ1-2; CDR3aa: CASSLGGPEGYTF; CDR3nt: TGTGCCAGCAGCTTGGGAGGGCCTGAGGGCTACACCTTC
d_gene: NA; v_gene: TRBV5-4; j_gene: TRBJ2-1; CDR3aa: CASSLSGAYNEQFF; CDR3nt: TGTGCCAGCAGCTTGTCTGGCGCCTACAATGAGCAGTTCTTC
d_gene: NA; v_gene: TRBV29-1; j_gene: TRBJ2-5; CDR3aa: CSASWGETQYF; CDR3nt: TGCAGCGCAAGCTGGGGGGAGACCCAGTACTTC
d_gene: TRBD1; v_gene: TRBV18; j_gene: TRBJ1-2; CDR3aa: CASSPPGGAGYTF; CDR3nt: TGTGCCAGCTCACCACCAGGGGGCGCTGGCTACACCTTC
d_gene: TRBD2; v_gene: TRBV7-6; j_gene: TRBJ2-7; CDR3aa: CASSLTSGYLTYEQYF; CDR3nt: TGTGCCAGCAGCTTAACTAGCGGATACTTAACCTACGAGCAGTACTTC
d_gene: NA; v_gene: TRBV28; j_gene: TRBJ2-7; CDR3aa: CASSHRLAYEQYF; CDR3nt: TGTGCCAGCAGTCATCGACTAGCCTACGAGCAGTACTTC